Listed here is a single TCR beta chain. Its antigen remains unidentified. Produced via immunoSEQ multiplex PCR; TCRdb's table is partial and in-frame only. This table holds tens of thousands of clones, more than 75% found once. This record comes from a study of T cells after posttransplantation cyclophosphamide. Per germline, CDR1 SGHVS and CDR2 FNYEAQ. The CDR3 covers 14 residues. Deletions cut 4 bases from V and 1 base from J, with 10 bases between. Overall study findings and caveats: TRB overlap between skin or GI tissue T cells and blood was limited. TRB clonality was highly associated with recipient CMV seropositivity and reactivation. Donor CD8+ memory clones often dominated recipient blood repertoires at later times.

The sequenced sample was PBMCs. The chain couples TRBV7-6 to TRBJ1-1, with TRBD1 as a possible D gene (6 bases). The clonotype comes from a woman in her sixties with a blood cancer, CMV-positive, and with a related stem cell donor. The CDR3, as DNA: TGTGCCAGCAGCTCGCAGGGGAAGAACACTGAAGCTTTCTTT. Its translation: CASSSQGKNTEAFF.